This T cell receptor beta chain was recorded in a study of early T cells in non-severe SARS-CoV-2 infection. Study summary: Sequencing was performed on bulk RNA from unsorted whole blood, leaving chains unpaired.

This clonotype occurred a few times. The antigen is unknown. Study observations and caveats: Private and CD4 specificities were missed by VDJdb matching, which favored anti-spike CD8 responses.

The library protocol tagged individual cDNA molecules with unique molecular identifiers. TCRdb itself ran the 5' RACE reads through MiXCR, one entry per CDR3 protein. The sample has 35,000 to 45,000 distinct CDR3 sequences, approximately 5.1% seen once. The input for sequencing was whole blood, taken at baseline. The TCR sequence derives from an adult who was a healthcare worker with PCR-confirmed SARS-CoV-2 infection or an uninfected control (not recorded which).

CDR3 region: CASSPAVTNLYNEQFF. The CDR3 nucleotides are TGTGCCAGCAGCCCGGCGGTGACTAACCTATACAATGAGCAGTTCTTC. The chain couples TRBV11-2 to TRBJ2-1; D possibly corresponds to TRBD2 (5 bases). The germline gives CDR1 SGHAT, CDR2 FQNNGV. V lost 5 bases, J lost 4 bases, and 18 bases lay in between. This CDR3 is 16 amino acids long.